This paragraph reports one T cell receptor beta chain. This CDR3 comprises 13 residues. Losses at the gene ends were 0 bases for V and 13 bases for J; bases not matched to a gene: 5. CDR1 is SGHDT and CDR2 is YYEEEE in the germline V gene. This sample is drawn from a study of blood T cell repertoires in COVID-19. TCRdb keeps only in-frame clones here, not all; method: immunoSEQ multiplex PCR. The sample contains roughly 97,000 clones, around 84% of which appear only once. The chain uses TRBV5-6 and TRBJ1-2, with 11 nucleotides matching TRBD1. The sequenced sample was peripheral blood. This receptor was taken from a man aged 55 to 70 with acute or convalescent COVID-19. CDR3 region: CASSLGTGGLGTF. DNA of the CDR3: TGTGCCAGCAGCTTGGGGACAGGGGGCCTTGGCACCTTC. Together with reference TRBV5-6 and TRBJ1-2, the CDR3 gives the full variable domain: DAGVTQSPTHLIKTRGQQVTLRCSPKSGHDTVSWYQQALGQGPQFIFQYYEEEERQRGNFPDRFSGHQFPNYSSELNVNALLLGDSALYLCASSLGTGGLGTFGSGTRLTVV.